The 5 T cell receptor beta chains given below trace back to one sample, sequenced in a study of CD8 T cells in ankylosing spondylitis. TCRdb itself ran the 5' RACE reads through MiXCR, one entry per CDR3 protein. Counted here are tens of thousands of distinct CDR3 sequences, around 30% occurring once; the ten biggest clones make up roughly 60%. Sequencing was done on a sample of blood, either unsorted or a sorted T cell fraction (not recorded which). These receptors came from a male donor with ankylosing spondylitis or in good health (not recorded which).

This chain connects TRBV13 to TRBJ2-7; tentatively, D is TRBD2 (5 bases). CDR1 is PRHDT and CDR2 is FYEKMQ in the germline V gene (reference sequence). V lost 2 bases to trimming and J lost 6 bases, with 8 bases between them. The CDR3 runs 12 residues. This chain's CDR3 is CASSLFEGEQYF. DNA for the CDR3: TGTGCCAGCAGCTTATTCGAGGGCGAGCAGTACTTC.

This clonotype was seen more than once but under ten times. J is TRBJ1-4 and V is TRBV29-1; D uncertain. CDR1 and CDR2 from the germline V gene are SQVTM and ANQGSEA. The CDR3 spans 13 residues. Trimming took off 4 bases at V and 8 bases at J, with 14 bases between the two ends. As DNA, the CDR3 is TGCAGCGTTGTGGAGGTTTTGTCAGAAAAACTGTTTTTT. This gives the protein CSVVEVLSEKLFF.

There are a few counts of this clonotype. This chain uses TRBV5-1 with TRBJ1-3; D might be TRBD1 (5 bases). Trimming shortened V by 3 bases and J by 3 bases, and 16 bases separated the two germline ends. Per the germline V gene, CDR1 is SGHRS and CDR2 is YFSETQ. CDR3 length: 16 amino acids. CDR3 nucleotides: TGCGCCAGCAGCTACGAGGGGCAGCTCTTTGGAAACACCATATATTTT. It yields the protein CASSYEGQLFGNTIYF.

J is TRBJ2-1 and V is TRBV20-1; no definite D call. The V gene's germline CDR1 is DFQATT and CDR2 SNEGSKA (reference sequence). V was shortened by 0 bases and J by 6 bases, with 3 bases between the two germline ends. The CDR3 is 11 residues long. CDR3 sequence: CSARDGNEQFF. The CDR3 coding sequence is TGCAGTGCTAGAGATGGCAATGAGCAGTTCTTC.

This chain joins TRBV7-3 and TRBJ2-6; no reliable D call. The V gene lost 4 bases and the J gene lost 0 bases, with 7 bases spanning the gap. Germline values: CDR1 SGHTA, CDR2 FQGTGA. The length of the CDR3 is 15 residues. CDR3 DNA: TGTGCCAGCAGCTCCACGATCTCTGGGGCCAACGTCCTGACTTTC. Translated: CASSSTISGANVLTF. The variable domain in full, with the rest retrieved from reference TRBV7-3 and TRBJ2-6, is GAGVSQTPSNKVTEKGKYVELRCDPISGHTALYWYRQSLGQGPEFLIYFQGTGAADDSGLPNDRFFAVRPEGSVSTLKIQRTERGDSAVYLCASSSTISGANVLTFGAGSRLTVL.